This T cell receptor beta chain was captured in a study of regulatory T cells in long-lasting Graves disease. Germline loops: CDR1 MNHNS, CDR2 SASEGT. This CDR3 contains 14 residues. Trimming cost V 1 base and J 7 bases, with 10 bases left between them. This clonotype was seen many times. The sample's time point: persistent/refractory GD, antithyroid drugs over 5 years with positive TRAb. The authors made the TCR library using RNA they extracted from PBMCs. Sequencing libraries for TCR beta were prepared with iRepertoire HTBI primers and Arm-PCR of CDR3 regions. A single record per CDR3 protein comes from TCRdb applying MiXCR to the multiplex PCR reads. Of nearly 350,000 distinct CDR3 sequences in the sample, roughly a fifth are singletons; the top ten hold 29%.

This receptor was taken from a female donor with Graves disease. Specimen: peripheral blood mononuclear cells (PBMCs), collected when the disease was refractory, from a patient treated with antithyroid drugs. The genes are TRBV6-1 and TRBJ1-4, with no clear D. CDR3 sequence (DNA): TGTGCCAGCAGTGAAGTCTCAGGTTCTGAAAAACTGTTTTTT. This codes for CASSEVSGSEKLFF.